The 19 T cell receptor beta chains reported below all come from one sample, sequenced in a study of blood T cell repertoires in COVID-19. Clones were sequenced by immunoSEQ multiplex PCR, and TCRdb holds only the in-frame ones, with some missing. The sample lists approximately 200,000 clones; around 80% were seen once. Sequencing was performed on PBMCs or T cells enriched from blood (not recorded which). All receptors come from a man aged 55 to 70 who had recovered from COVID-19.

Only a few counts were recorded for this clone. V is TRBV11-2 and J is TRBJ2-7; 7 bases match TRBD2. Germline V gene data show CDR1 as SGHAT and CDR2 as FQNNGV. J was trimmed by 2 bases and V by 5 bases; bases with no gene match: 18. This CDR3 is built from 18 residues. This CDR3 is CASSPSGRRRGTPYEQYF. The CDR3 nucleotides are TGTGCCAGCAGCCCAAGCGGGCGACGGCGGGGGACTCCCTACGAGCAGTACTTC.

As concerns this clone: Different DNA sequences within this sample yield the same CDR3. The chain combines TRBV5-4 with TRBJ2-4; D gene unclear. Per germline, CDR1 SGHNT and CDR2 YYREEE (reference sequence). The CDR3 totals 14 residues. Deletions cut 0 bases from V and 2 bases from J, with 6 bases between. The chain's CDR3 is CASSLGGSKNIQYF. The CDR3 bases are TGTGCCAGCAGCTTGGGAGGCTCCAAAAACATTCAGTACTTC.

In its sample, this clone was seen once. The chain employs TRBV5-1 and TRBJ2-5; the match to TRBD2 covers 13 bases. Germline assignment: CDR1 SGHRS and CDR2 YFSETQ. The ends lost 7 bases at V and 4 bases at J; junction bases unmatched: 10. The CDR3 contains 16 residues. In DNA form, the CDR3 reads TGCGCCAGCCGGGGACTAGCGGGACCCTTAGGAGAGACCCAGTACTTC. Encoded protein: CASRGLAGPLGETQYF.

A word on this clone: In the same sample, other DNA sequences code for this CDR3. The chain carries TRBV28 and TRBJ1-5; possibly TRBD1 for D (5 bases). Trimming removed 3 bases from V and 4 bases from J, with 10 bases in between. The length of the CDR3 is 14 residues. From germline, CDR1 is MDHEN and CDR2 SYDVKM. The CDR3 reads CASSLGQSNQPQHF. The CDR3, as DNA: TGTGCCAGCAGTTTGGGGCAGAGTAATCAGCCCCAGCATTTT.

V usage is TRBV2 and J usage is TRBJ1-1, with D perhaps matching TRBD1 (5 bases). Germline V gene sequence: CDR1 SNHLY, CDR2 FYNNEI. CDR3 length equals 14 residues. V was shortened by 6 bases and J by 1 base, with 12 bases between the two germline ends. CDR3 protein: CASSSSGPNTEAFF. DNA of the CDR3: TGTGCCAGCAGCTCCTCAGGGCCGAACACTGAAGCTTTCTTT.

The chain couples TRBV29-1 to TRBJ2-3, with 12 positions matching TRBD1. Germline lookup yields CDR1 SQVTM and CDR2 ANQGSEA. The ends lost 8 bases at V and 6 bases at J; junction bases unmatched: 12. CDR3 length: 15 residues. CDR3 residues: CSTHPGTGGADTQYF. CDR3 DNA: TGCAGCACCCACCCCGGGACAGGGGGCGCGGATACGCAGTATTTT.

The J gene is TRBJ1-1, the V gene TRBV12-5; D may be TRBD1 (6 bases). The germline gives CDR1 LGHNT, CDR2 FRNRAP. V was clipped by 7 bases and J by 0 bases, with 15 bases between them. This CDR3 spans 15 amino acids. The CDR3 bases are TGTGCTAGTGCCCCCCAGGGGCTGATGAACACTGAAGCTTTCTTT. This codes for CASAPQGLMNTEAFF. The whole variable domain, remainder taken from reference TRBV12-5 and TRBJ1-1, is DARVTQTPRHKVTEMGQEVTMRCQPILGHNTVFWYRQTMMQGLELLAYFRNRAPLDDSGMPKDRFSAEMPDATLATLKIQPSEPRDSAVYFCASAPQGLMNTEAFFGQGTRLTVV.

The V and J genes are TRBV5-1 and TRBJ1-6; tentatively, D is TRBD1 (6 bases). The CDR3 is 16 amino acids. The V and J ends lost 2 bases and 5 bases respectively, with 14 bases between them. The V gene's germline CDR1 is SGHRS and CDR2 YFSETQ. In DNA form, the CDR3 reads TGCGCCAGCAGCTTAGAAGGACAGAGTGATAATTCACCCCTCCACTTT. Translated, it gives CASSLEGQSDNSPLHF.

This clone was counted a single time. V is TRBV3-1 (or the pseudogene TRBV3-2) and J is TRBJ1-2; 11 nucleotides line up with TRBD1. The CDR3 consists of 15 residues. The ends lost 6 bases at V and 2 bases at J; junction bases unmatched: 5. Germline V gene data show CDR1 as LGHDT and CDR2 as YNNKEL (reference sequence). CDR3 sequence (DNA): TGTGCCAGCAGTGCCGGGACAGGGGGAAACTATGGCTACACCTTC. Encoded protein: CASSAGTGGNYGYTF.

The chain employs TRBV7-3 and TRBJ1-2; 8 bases are a match to TRBD1. CDR3 length equals 13 residues. With 5 bases clipped from V and 6 bases from J, the junction kept 5 bases outside the gene matches. CDR1 and CDR2 from the germline V gene are SGHTA and FQGTGA. CDR3 in amino acids: CASSPDREHGYTF. DNA of the CDR3: TGTGCCAGCAGCCCGGACAGGGAGCATGGCTACACCTTC. The whole variable domain, remainder taken from reference TRBV7-3 and TRBJ1-2, is GAGVSQTPSNKVTEKGKYVELRCDPISGHTALYWYRQSLGQGPEFLIYFQGTGAADDSGLPNDRFFAVRPEGSVSTLKIQRTERGDSAVYLCASSPDREHGYTFGSGTRLTVV.

This chain joins TRBV19 and TRBJ2-2; perhaps TRBD2 as D (6 bases). CDR1 is LNHDA and CDR2 is SQIVND in the germline V gene (reference sequence). The CDR3 has 15 amino acids. The V end was cut by 5 bases, the J end by 2 bases, with 12 bases between. The chain's CDR3 is CASSPGGRNTGELFF. The CDR3, as DNA: TGTGCCAGTAGTCCCGGAGGGCGCAACACCGGGGAGCTGTTTTTT.

The rearrangement joins TRBV7-2 to TRBJ1-3, with TRBD1 matching over 7 bases. With 5 bases clipped from V and 0 bases from J, the junction kept 4 bases outside the gene matches. The CDR3 has 15 residues. Germline V gene sequence: CDR1 SGHTA, CDR2 FQGNSA. For the CDR3, the DNA is TGTGCCAGCAGCCTCAGGGACAGCTCTGGAAACACCATATATTTT. Its protein is CASSLRDSSGNTIYF.

The rearrangement joins TRBV6-5 to TRBJ2-3, with 9 bases aligning to TRBD1. CDR1 and CDR2 from the germline V gene are MNHEY and SVGAGI. CDR3 length: 15 residues. V shed 6 bases, J shed 4 bases, and the junction held 8 bases outside the gene matches. The CDR3 DNA is TGTGCCAGCAGCGCCGGGACAGGGTCCCCAGATACGCAGTATTTT. Amino acids: CASSAGTGSPDTQYF.

This chain joins TRBV3-1 (or the pseudogene TRBV3-2) and TRBJ2-7; 11 nucleotides line up with TRBD2. Germline-derived CDR1 and CDR2 are LGHDT and YNNKEL (reference sequence). The V and J ends lost 1 base and 6 bases, in that order; junction bases with no gene match: 11. The CDR3 extends over 17 amino acids. The CDR3 loop reads CASSQVGSIAGGSEQYF. The CDR3 coding sequence is TGTGCCAGCAGCCAAGTCGGTTCGATAGCGGGGGGGAGCGAGCAGTACTTC.

This clone was found a few times. The chain combines TRBV7-9 with TRBJ2-1; 10 nucleotides match TRBD2. Trimming at V came to 5 bases and at J to 9 bases, leaving 7 bases not matched to a gene. In germline, CDR1 is SEHNR, CDR2 FQNEAQ (reference sequence). CDR3 length: 14 residues. The CDR3 spells CASSKAGGLSEQFF. The CDR3 DNA reads as TGTGCCAGCAGCAAAGCGGGGGGGCTAAGTGAGCAGTTCTTC.

The V gene is TRBV5-1, the J gene TRBJ2-2; D is unclear. In germline, CDR1 is SGHRS, CDR2 YFSETQ. The CDR3 is made up of 12 amino acids. Trimming removed 1 base from V and 7 bases from J, with 5 bases in between. CDR3: CASSLSVGELFF. CDR3 nucleotides: TGCGCCAGCAGCTTGTCGGTCGGGGAGCTGTTTTTT.

The rearrangement uses TRBV5-6 and TRBJ2-2; D may be TRBD2 (5 bases). Germline V gene lookup returns CDR1 SGHDT and CDR2 YYEEEE. Trimming removed 4 bases from V and 7 bases from J, with 14 bases in between. The CDR3 spans 14 residues. CDR3 sequence reads: CASSLRGYDGELFF. CDR3 nucleotides: TGTGCCAGCAGCCTTCGAGGGTACGACGGGGAGCTGTTTTTT.

This clone was found once. This chain connects TRBV11-3 to TRBJ2-1; TRBD1 might be the D (6 bases). This CDR3 contains 17 residues. V was clipped by 5 bases and J by 2 bases, with 19 bases between them. Per germline, CDR1 SGHNT and CDR2 YENEEA. The CDR3 nucleotides read TGTGCCAGCAGCCCCGCCCGGCCGGACAGAACCTACAATGAGCAGTTCTTC. Encoded protein: CASSPARPDRTYNEQFF.

This rearrangement joins TRBV6-5 to TRBJ1-2, with TRBD1 identical over 9 bases. The CDR3 length is 16 residues. Germline V lookup: CDR1 MNHEY, CDR2 SVGAGI. Trimming removed 0 bases from V and 4 bases from J; junction bases left unmatched: 6. The DNA for the CDR3 is TGTGCCAGCAGTTACTCAAAGACAGGGGGGGGCTATGGCTACACCTTC. Protein: CASSYSKTGGGYGYTF.